One and the same sample provided the 11 T cell receptor beta chains below, sequenced in a study of blood T cell repertoires in COVID-19. The table came from immunoSEQ multiplex PCR; TCRdb's copy has only in-frame clones and leaves some out. The sample shows around 380,000 clones, approximately 77% of them seen only once. Sequencing was carried out using peripheral blood. The receptors stem from a human donor with acute or convalescent COVID-19. The donor label of this sample is uncertain.

The chain uses TRBV30 and TRBJ2-1; TRBD2 aligns across 7 bases. The CDR3 runs 15 residues. Germline V CDR1 and CDR2: GTSNPN, SVGIG (reference sequence). J was trimmed by 2 bases and V by 1 base; bases with no gene match: 5. The DNA for the CDR3 is TGTGCCTGGAGTGCCAGAAGCGGGGCCTACAATGAGCAGTTCTTC. Residues: CAWSARSGAYNEQFF.

The chain couples TRBV6-6 to TRBJ2-7; TRBD2 matches at 10 bases. With 6 bases clipped from V and 6 bases from J, the junction kept 11 bases outside the gene matches. Germline V gene sequence: CDR1 MNHNY, CDR2 SVGAGI (reference sequence). The CDR3 length is 15 residues. The CDR3 DNA is TGTGCCAGCAGCGTGTCCCCAGCGGGGGGGTCCGAGCAGTACTTC. It specifies CASSVSPAGGSEQYF.

As regards this clone: Sequence at one end of the junction differs from germline and may be a read error. This chain links TRBV2 with TRBJ2-5; 13 bases align to TRBD2. CDR1 SNHLY and CDR2 FYNNEI come from the germline V gene. CDR3 size: 14 residues. CDR3 nucleotides: TGTGCCAGCAGTGAAAGGACTAGCGGGGGCCGGGAGGACTTC. As protein: CASSERTSGGREDF.

The chain is built from TRBV5-4 and TRBJ2-7; D might be TRBD1 (5 bases). CDR3 length: 13 amino acids. Germline loops: CDR1 SGHNT, CDR2 YYREEE (reference sequence). V was trimmed by 4 bases and J by 0 bases, leaving 8 bases between them. The CDR3 sequence is CASSNDSSYEQYF. CDR3 in DNA: TGTGCCAGCAGCAACGACAGCTCCTACGAGCAGTACTTC.

The chain couples TRBV6-1 to TRBJ1-1, with unresolved D. This CDR3 contains 16 residues. Germline CDR1 and CDR2: MNHNS and SASEGT. Trimming removed 3 bases from V and 0 bases from J, with 14 bases in between. Written as DNA, the CDR3 is TGTGCCAGCAGTGACAGGCTTCGCAAGATGAACACTGAAGCTTTCTTT. The encoded protein is CASSDRLRKMNTEAFF.

This clone was detected only once. This sequence joins TRBV5-5 and TRBJ1-1; 11 bases match TRBD1. Germline trimming cut 7 bases from V and 1 base from J; bases unmatched to any gene: 9. CDR1 and CDR2 (germline): SGHKS, YYEKEE (reference sequence). This CDR3 spans 16 amino acids. The chain's CDR3 is CASHWTGGIPNTEAFF. In DNA, the CDR3 is TGTGCCAGCCACTGGACAGGGGGCATTCCGAACACTGAAGCTTTCTTT.

J is TRBJ2-5 and V is TRBV2, with D possibly matching TRBD1 (5 bases). The CDR3 is 15 amino acids. V lost 6 bases to trimming and J lost 3 bases, with 17 bases between them. CDR1 and CDR2 from the germline V gene are SNHLY and FYNNEI. The CDR3 is CASRLREGLKETQYF. The CDR3 region has the DNA TGTGCCAGCAGACTCAGGGAAGGATTGAAAGAGACCCAGTACTTC.

Notes on this clone: This CDR3 is also generated by other DNA sequences in the sample. The chain uses TRBV3-1 (or the pseudogene TRBV3-2) and TRBJ1-1; no firm D call. CDR1 LGHDT and CDR2 YNNKEL come from the germline V gene (reference sequence). This CDR3 is built from 12 residues. With 1 base removed from V and 2 bases from J, the gap between germline ends came to 2 bases. The CDR3 DNA is TGTGCCAGCAGCCAAGCTAACACTGAAGCTTTCTTT. Translated: CASSQANTEAFF.

The CDR3 region has the DNA TGTGCCAGCAGTTACCGGGAAGAAGGGCAGCCCCAGCATTTT. Protein product: CASSYREEGQPQHF. The genes are TRBV6-5 and TRBJ1-5; no clear D gene. Trimming left V 2 bases short and J 7 bases short, with 12 bases between. Germline V gene sequence: CDR1 MNHEY, CDR2 SVGAGI. The CDR3 is 14 amino acids.

This clone has only a few counts. The chain couples TRBV2 to TRBJ2-1, with TRBD1 as a possible D gene (5 bases). Germline V gives CDR1 SNHLY, CDR2 FYNNEI. Trimming took off 6 bases at V and 9 bases at J, with 12 bases between the two ends. The CDR3 runs 12 residues. CDR3 residues: CASSREFSEQFF. In DNA, the CDR3 is TGTGCCAGCAGCAGGGAATTCAGTGAGCAGTTCTTC.

V and J are TRBV29-1 and TRBJ2-6; 11 bases fit TRBD1. The CDR3 is 17 amino acids. J gave up 2 bases and V 4 bases, and 7 bases lay outside the gene matches. Germline loops: CDR1 SQVTM, CDR2 ANQGSEA. The CDR3 reads CSVARDRGSAGANVLTF. The CDR3 nucleotides are TGCAGCGTTGCGAGGGACAGGGGGAGTGCTGGGGCCAACGTCCTGACTTTC. The full variable domain, with the rest looked up from reference TRBV29-1 and TRBJ2-6, is SAVISQKPSRDICQRGTSLTIQCQVDSQVTMMFWYRQQPGQSLTLIATANQGSEATYESGFVIDKFPISRPNLTFSTLTVSNMSPEDSSIYLCSVARDRGSAGANVLTFGAGSRLTVL.